A single sample gave rise to the 23 T cell receptor beta chains below, sequenced in a study of T cells after yellow fever vaccination. TCRdb reprocessed the 5' RACE reads with MiXCR, giving one entry per CDR3 protein. Of about 500,000 distinct CDR3 sequences detected, approximately 16% appear once; the ten largest clones hold 17%. The source was PBMCs, collected 5 days after the first yellow fever vaccination. These receptors all come from a young man who received the YFV17D yellow fever vaccine.

CDR3 sequence (DNA): TGTGCCAGCAGCTTTCAAGGCTATGGCTACACCTTC. Protein: CASSFQGYGYTF. J is TRBJ1-2 and V is TRBV5-5; D is undetermined. V lost 2 bases, J lost 4 bases, and 6 bases lay in between. CDR3 size: 12 residues. Per germline, CDR1 SGHKS and CDR2 YYEKEE (reference sequence).

The rearrangement uses TRBV6-1 and TRBJ2-1, with a tentative D call TRBD1 (7 bases). This CDR3 has 16 amino acids. V shed 5 bases and J shed 6 bases, with 20 bases lying between them. Germline CDR1 reads MNHNS; CDR2 reads SASEGT. The CDR3 sequence is CASSQAATGRLNEQFF. The CDR3 DNA reads TGTGCCAGCAGTCAGGCCGCGACAGGGAGGCTCAATGAGCAGTTCTTC.

The chain recombines TRBV7-2 with TRBJ1-4, with D hard to call. The V end lost 4 bases, the J end lost 4 bases, and 7 bases lay between the germline ends. This CDR3 has 13 residues. Looked up from germline, CDR1 is SGHTA and CDR2 is FQGNSA. CDR3: CASSSRHNEKLFF. The CDR3 DNA is TGTGCCAGCAGCTCGCGACATAATGAAAAACTGTTTTTT.

This clonotype showed up just a few times. In DNA form, the CDR3 reads TGTGCCAGCAGCCCCCCAATCCCAGATACGCAGTATTTT. Translating gives CASSPPIPDTQYF. The rearrangement joins TRBV5-5 to TRBJ2-3; D not certain. The ends were cut back, 4 bases at V and 4 bases at J, with 10 bases in the middle. The CDR3 length is 13 residues. The V gene's germline CDR1 is SGHKS and CDR2 YYEKEE (reference sequence).

Written as DNA, the CDR3 is TGTGCCAGCAGCCGGTTCGGGACAGGGGAAGATACGCAGTATTTT. This encodes CASSRFGTGEDTQYF. The rearrangement joins TRBV5-4 to TRBJ2-3, with TRBD1 matching over 10 bases. Germline trimming cut 4 bases from V and 5 bases from J; bases unmatched to any gene: 7. The CDR3 sequence is 15 residues long. CDR1 is SGHNT and CDR2 is YYREEE in the germline V gene (reference sequence). Full variable domain (remainder filled in from reference TRBV5-4 and TRBJ2-3): ETGVTQSPTHLIKTRGQQVTLRCSSQSGHNTVSWYQQALGQGPQFIFQYYREEENGRGNFPPRFSGLQFPNYSSELNVNALELDDSALYLCASSRFGTGEDTQYFGPGTRLTVL.

This clonotype showed up just once. V and J are TRBV6-2 or TRBV6-3 and TRBJ2-3; unclear D gene. CDR1 and CDR2 (germline): MNHEY, SVGEGT. This CDR3 contains 17 residues. V gave up 6 bases and J gave up 2 bases, with 21 bases separating them. CDR3 loop: CASRRLSRRPSTDTQYF. The DNA of the CDR3 is TGTGCCAGCAGACGCTTGAGCCGGCGGCCCTCCACAGATACGCAGTATTTT.

A few counts support this clonotype. The J gene is TRBJ1-3, the V gene TRBV12-3 or TRBV12-4, with D possibly being TRBD1 (6 bases). The V end lost 10 bases, the J end lost 1 base, and 11 bases lay between the germline ends. CDR3 length equals 13 residues. CDR3 sequence: CAINRASGNTIYF. In nucleotides, the CDR3 is TGTGCCATCAACAGGGCATCTGGAAACACCATATATTTT.

This clonotype has only a few counts. CDR3 sequence reads: CASSVAGVSGADTQYF. CDR3 DNA sequence: TGTGCCAGCAGCGTAGCTGGGGTGAGCGGGGCAGATACGCAGTATTTT. The rearrangement uses TRBV9 and TRBJ2-3, with 7 positions matching TRBD2. Germline-derived CDR1 and CDR2 are SGDLS and YYNGEE. The CDR3 has 16 residues. J gave up 4 bases and V 0 bases, and 8 bases lay outside the gene matches.

A few counts support this clonotype. The chain uses TRBV5-1 and TRBJ2-5; TRBD1 or TRBD2 may be the D gene (6 bases each). Trimming took 4 bases from V and 7 from J, leaving 23 bases between them. Germline assignment: CDR1 SGHRS and CDR2 YFSETQ. CDR3 length equals 16 residues. The DNA of the CDR3 is TGCGCCAGCAGCCCTCTCTCCCTCGGGGGCGTCGGGACCCAGTACTTC. Its translation is CASSPLSLGGVGTQYF.

The V gene is TRBV14, the J gene TRBJ2-7; D possibly corresponds to TRBD1 (6 bases). CDR1 and CDR2 from the germline V gene are SGHDN and FVKESK. The CDR3 has 13 amino acids. V lost 1 base and J 11 bases, leaving 15 bases between the germline ends. CDR3 sequence reads: CASSQVQGLQKYF. The CDR3, as DNA: TGTGCCAGCAGCCAAGTGCAGGGGCTTCAAAAGTACTTC.

V is TRBV6-2 or TRBV6-3 and J is TRBJ1-2, with D unclear. Germline V lookup: CDR1 MNHEY, CDR2 SVGEGT. Between the trimmed V and J ends, which lost 2 bases and 8 bases, there was a span of 21 bases. The CDR3 totals 16 residues. CDR3 DNA: TGTGCCAGCAGTTACCGCCGCTCATTGAGGATGGGGGGCTACACCTTC. It yields the protein CASSYRRSLRMGGYTF.

This clonotype was counted a few times. The chain combines TRBV7-9 with TRBJ2-3; 11 nucleotides line up with TRBD2. This CDR3 is built from 16 residues. V shed 4 bases, J shed 4 bases, and the junction held 7 bases outside the gene matches. CDR1 SEHNR and CDR2 FQNEAQ come from the germline V gene (reference sequence). CDR3 region: CASSSTSGAGADTQYF. The CDR3 region has the DNA TGTGCCAGCAGCTCGACTAGCGGGGCAGGAGCAGATACGCAGTATTTT. The complete variable domain, with remaining parts taken from reference TRBV7-9 and TRBJ2-3, reads DTGVSQNPRHKITKRGQNVTFRCDPISEHNRLYWYRQTLGQGPEFLTYFQNEAQLEKSRLLSDRFSAERPKGSFSTLEIQRTEQGDSAMYLCASSSTSGAGADTQYFGPGTRLTVL.

The V call is TRBV7-8, the J call TRBJ2-2, with a tentative D call TRBD2 (5 bases). CDR3 size: 15 residues. V was trimmed by 8 bases and J by 1 base, leaving 14 bases between them. Germline values: CDR1 SGHVS, CDR2 FQNEAQ. The CDR3 sequence is CASRFTGENTGELFF. As DNA, the CDR3 is TGTGCCAGCCGATTTACCGGGGAGAACACCGGGGAGCTGTTTTTT.

This clonotype came up a few times. The V and J genes are TRBV6-1 and TRBJ2-2; TRBD1 is a possible D gene (6 bases). Germline values: CDR1 MNHNS, CDR2 SASEGT. The V end was cut by 5 bases, the J end by 4 bases, with 17 bases between. This CDR3 contains 16 residues. The CDR3 DNA reads as TGTGCCAGCAGTCCAGACCCAGGGGTGGTCACCGGGGAGCTGTTTTTT. It is translated as CASSPDPGVVTGELFF.

A few counts support this clonotype. The chain links TRBV20-1 to TRBJ2-1; 9 bases fit TRBD2. The trim removed 1 base at V and 8 bases at J, leaving 6 bases unmatched. From germline, CDR1 is DFQATT and CDR2 SNEGSKA (reference sequence). The CDR3 is made up of 14 amino acids. CDR3 amino acids: CSARVASGVDEQFF. As DNA, the CDR3 is TGCAGTGCTAGAGTGGCTAGCGGGGTCGATGAGCAGTTCTTC.

The rearrangement links TRBV12-3 or TRBV12-4 to TRBJ2-5, with D possibly TRBD2 on 5 matching bases. V was clipped by 5 bases and J by 5 bases, with 15 bases between them. The CDR3 sequence is 14 residues long. The CDR3 is CASSHWERRETQYF. CDR3 DNA sequence: TGTGCCAGCAGTCATTGGGAGAGGAGGGAGACCCAGTACTTC.

The chain couples TRBV7-6 to TRBJ2-5, with TRBD1 matching over 10 bases. The length of the CDR3 is 14 residues. V shed 4 bases, J shed 5 bases, and the junction held 4 bases outside the gene matches. The germline CDR1 and CDR2 sequences are SGHVS and FNYEAQ. DNA of the CDR3: TGTGCCAGCAGCTCTGGACAGGGGGACGAGACCCAGTACTTC. It translates to CASSSGQGDETQYF.

V gene TRBV19 combines with J gene TRBJ1-5; 8 positions match TRBD1. Unmatched junction bases numbered 7, after V lost 3 bases and J lost 6 bases. There are 15 residues in the CDR3. Germline V gene sequence: CDR1 LNHDA, CDR2 SQIVND (reference sequence). CDR3 nucleotide sequence: TGTGCCAGTAGTATCCTAGGGACAGGCAGTCAGCCCCAGCATTTT. This codes for CASSILGTGSQPQHF.

This sequence joins TRBV5-1 and TRBJ2-1; a possible D gene is TRBD1 (6 bases). V dropped 0 bases and J dropped 4 bases, with 14 bases sitting between them. The CDR3 totals 16 residues. CDR1 SGHRS and CDR2 YFSETQ come from the germline V gene. The CDR3 here is CASSLAVDSFYNEQFF. The CDR3 coding sequence is TGCGCCAGCAGCTTGGCCGTGGACAGCTTTTACAATGAGCAGTTCTTC.

This clonotype showed up just a few times. This chain uses TRBV5-1 with TRBJ2-2, with D perhaps matching TRBD1 (6 bases). The CDR3 runs to 14 residues. Trimming left V 5 bases short and J 5 bases short, with 13 bases between. From germline, CDR1 is SGHRS and CDR2 YFSETQ. The DNA of the CDR3 is TGCGCCAGCAGGCACAGGGATCGGACCGGGGAGCTGTTTTTT. This encodes CASRHRDRTGELFF.

CDR3 in amino acids: CASSYGASPPYEQYV. CDR3 sequence (DNA): TGTGCCAGCAGTTACGGTGCCAGCCCTCCCTACGAGCAGTACGTC. The rearrangement uses TRBV6-2 or TRBV6-3 and TRBJ2-7; D unresolved. V gave up 2 bases and J gave up 2 bases, with 13 bases separating them. The germline CDR1 and CDR2 sequences are MNHEY and SVGEGT. This CDR3 spans 15 amino acids.

This clonotype was observed a handful of times. V and J are TRBV20-1 and TRBJ2-5, with a possible D match to TRBD2 (6 bases). CDR1 and CDR2 (germline): DFQATT, SNEGSKA (reference sequence). V was pared by 2 bases and J by 5 bases, with 12 bases between. CDR3 length equals 13 residues. The CDR3 is CSARPLAWETQYF. Here the CDR3 DNA reads TGCAGTGCTAGACCTCTAGCGTGGGAGACCCAGTACTTC.

This clonotype was counted between two and nine times. J is TRBJ2-7 and V is TRBV6-6; D ambiguous. Per germline, CDR1 MNHNY and CDR2 SVGAGI (reference sequence). The CDR3 is made up of 11 amino acids. Between the trimmed V and J ends, which lost 6 bases and 6 bases, there was a span of 9 bases. CDR3 coding DNA: TGTGCCAGCAGGTCCCCGTTCGAGCAGTACTTC. Amino acid sequence: CASRSPFEQYF.